This T cell receptor (beta chain) is drawn from a study of T cell responses to AZD1222 COVID-19 vaccine (dated by TCRdb to 2020 to 2023). For context, the study as a whole: AZD1222 recipients whose second dose came at about 4 weeks and those whose second dose came at about 12 weeks were combined into one group, since spike-specific TCR depth and breadth did not differ between the two schedules. A total of just over 230 trial participants underwent TCR sequencing, of whom 200 to 220 had received two doses of AZD1222 and around 26 had received two doses of the MenACWY control vaccine. Trial participants were enrolled by age into 18-55, 56-69 and 70-plus year subgroups, with approximately 150, 28 and 58 TCR-sequenced participants respectively.

The CDR3 regions of human TCRbeta chains were analyzed by immunosequencing. In the authors' own workflow: TCRs in the repertoires were matched against a reference library of SARS-CoV-2-specific TCRs that had been generated with the MIRA antigen-specificity platform. Breadth meant the fraction of unique TCRs that were SARS-CoV-2-associated, whereas depth meant the fraction of total T cells that were SARS-CoV-2-associated. Using the MIRA data, each spike-specific TCR was assigned both to the spike region to which the TCR was reactive and to a CD4 or CD8 class. Log10-transformed breadth and depth values were compared by one-way ANOVA with Sidak's multiple comparisons tests. TCRdb took over this immuneACCESS table, retaining in-frame rearrangements with V and J assigned. Such tables are incomplete; in checked studies, under half of the missing clones stem from an unresolved V gene, and the remainder is unexplained. D and trimming were read from the DNA, whereas the V and J calls and clone size are those reported in that table. Counted in this sample were some 140,000 clones; around 90% of them appeared once. The top ten clonotypes cover around 3.1% of the sample.

The CDR3 starts with the cysteine, ends with the phenylalanine, and has 14 residues. Kept here is only the CDR3 DNA, which spans 42 bases and is read in frame from base 1. Reading the germline V gene gives CDR1 MDHEN and CDR2 SYDVKM. Relative to germline, V is missing 8 bases and J is missing 2 bases, with 6 bases of the junction outside any gene match. Worth noting for this clone: The target of this receptor is not known. Per-base qualities were not stored, and no clone one base away is much larger.

The time point label on this specimen signifies: baseline before first vaccination. Vaccinee samples came from UK trials COV001 and COV002, including a single-blind randomized controlled phase 2/3 trial of AZD1222 (ChAdOx1 nCoV-19) in healthy adults. For TCRbeta chain sequencing, PBMC samples were collected from trial participants at day 0 and at day 28 after the second dose. General conclusions and limits of the study: Reportedly, almost half of the unique spike-specific TCRs recognized epitopes lying outside the regions that are mutated in the B.1.351 and B.1.1.7 variants. Participants were mostly white British and included more females than males, and it was suggested by the authors that clonal diversity may have been underestimated. CD4 TCRs associated with the vaccine covered the entire spike protein, and the dominant responses were in regions 160-218 and 743-854. Because no samples from the day 14 peak response were available, repertoires could be characterized only after the peak T cell response. After two AZD1222 doses, both the breadth and the depth of spike-specific TCRs were significantly higher than at day 0 and than in MenACWY recipients. In the small 56-69-year group, the increase in depth fell short of significance, most likely because of low power. Conclusions about previously exposed vaccinees are limited because only six or seven AZD1222 recipients were SARS-CoV-2 seropositive at baseline.

The origin of this receptor is an adult in good health. The chain uses TRBV28 and TRBJ1-2; 9 bases in between match TRBD1. Sequenced material: peripheral blood, taken on day 0 of AZD1222 vaccination. CDR3 region: CASVRGQGNYGYTF. At the DNA level, the sequence is TGTGCCAGCGTTAGGGGACAGGGAAACTATGGCTACACCTTC.